This TCR beta chain comes out of a study of blood T cells in healthy people across ages. Findings of the study overall: More naive CD4+ cells and higher diversity marked long-lived donors relative to aged donors. The fall in TCR beta diversity per million T cells was roughly linear with age. There was no known CMV status for donors, so expanded clonotype changes were possibly confounded.

This clonotype was observed a few times. Its target is unknown. A second PCR, run for roughly 7 to 12 cycles, used a sample-barcoded 5' primer plus a J-beta primer mix. Every cDNA molecule carried a tag from a template-switch adaptor bearing 12 random nucleotides. In TCRdb, the 5' RACE reads were re-called with MiXCR into one record per CDR3 protein. The table records some 710,000 distinct CDR3 sequences, 20% to 25% of them present only once. The germline V gene encodes CDR1 SGHRS and CDR2 YFSETQ. V lost 4 bases and J 4 bases, leaving 9 bases between the germline ends. The CDR3 length is 13 residues. The chain joins TRBV5-1 to TRBJ2-1, with D possibly being TRBD2 (5 bases). This sequence originates from a man aged 65 to 79 in good health. The sample comprised blood. CDR3: CASSGSQYNEQFF. The CDR3 DNA reads TGCGCCAGCAGCGGGAGCCAGTACAATGAGCAGTTCTTC. Full variable domain (remainder filled in from reference TRBV5-1 and TRBJ2-1): KAGVTQTPRYLIKTRGQQVTLSCSPISGHRSVSWYQQTPGQGLQFLFEYFSETQRNKGNFPGRFSGRQFSNSRSEMNVSTLELGDSALYLCASSGSQYNEQFFGPGTRLTVL.